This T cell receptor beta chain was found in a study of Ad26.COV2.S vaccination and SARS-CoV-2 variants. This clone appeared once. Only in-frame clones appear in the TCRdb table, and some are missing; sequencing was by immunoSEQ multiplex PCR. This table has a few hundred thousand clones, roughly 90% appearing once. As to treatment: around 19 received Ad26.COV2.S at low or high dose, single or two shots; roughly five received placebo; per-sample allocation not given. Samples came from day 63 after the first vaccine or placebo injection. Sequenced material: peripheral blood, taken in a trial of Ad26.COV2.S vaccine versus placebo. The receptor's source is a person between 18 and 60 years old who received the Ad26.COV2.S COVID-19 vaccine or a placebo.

The CDR3 coding sequence is TGTGCCAGCACAAAAGAGGACAGGGGGAGATTTAGCAATCAGCCCCAGCATTTT. Protein: CASTKEDRGRFSNQPQHF. The chain combines TRBV9 with TRBJ1-5; TRBD1 aligns across 10 bases. This CDR3 region has 18 residues. CDR1 SGDLS and CDR2 YYNGEE come from the germline V gene. V shed 6 bases and J 0 bases; nucleotides not matched to a gene: 12. The whole variable domain, filled in from reference TRBV9 and TRBJ1-5, reads DSGVTQTPKHLITATGQRVTLRCSPRSGDLSVYWYQQSLDQGLQFLIQYYNGEERAKGNILERFSAQQFPDLHSELNLSSLELGDSALYFCASTKEDRGRFSNQPQHFGDGTRLSIL.